These 22 T cell receptor beta chains were all obtained from the same sample, sequenced in a study of blood T cells in healthy people across ages. PCR was performed a second time for roughly 6 to 12 cycles using a sample-barcoded 5' primer and a J-beta primer mix. TCRdb re-called the 5' RACE reads with MiXCR, one entry per CDR3 protein. Altogether 1.8 million or so distinct CDR3 sequences are present, approximately 39% being singletons, with the ten largest covering roughly 23%. Material for sequencing was blood. The origin of the receptors is a human donor in good health.

This clonotype appeared a few times. This chain links TRBV12-3 or TRBV12-4 with TRBJ1-2, with TRBD1 matching over 9 bases. V shed 4 bases, J shed 13 bases, and the junction held 4 bases outside the gene matches. The CDR3 contains 11 residues. CDR3 nucleotides: TGTGCCAGCAGTTCAGAACAGGGGGCCACCTTC. As protein: CASSSEQGATF.

This clonotype was counted a single time. This chain joins TRBV5-1 and TRBJ2-5; TRBD2 matches 8 bases. CDR1 is SGHRS and CDR2 is YFSETQ in the germline V gene. The V gene end was trimmed by 3 bases and the J gene end by 2 bases; junction bases not matched to a gene: 6. This CDR3 contains 15 residues. Here the CDR3 reads CASSSLLAEQETQYF. CDR3 nucleotides: TGCGCCAGCAGCTCCCTACTAGCGGAACAAGAGACCCAGTACTTC.

The rearrangement uses TRBV7-2 and TRBJ2-7; D ambiguous. CDR3 length equals 14 residues. The germline CDR1 and CDR2 sequences are SGHTA and FQGNSA. Trimming stripped 6 bases from V and 3 bases from J, with 15 bases between. The CDR3 loop is CASRLGSDFYEQYF. Written as DNA, the CDR3 is TGTGCCAGCAGACTGGGGTCAGATTTCTACGAGCAGTACTTC.

The chain couples TRBV7-2 to TRBJ2-5; 13 nucleotides line up with TRBD2. Germline CDR1 is SGHTA and CDR2 is FQGNSA. J gave up 4 bases and V 2 bases, and 4 bases lay outside the gene matches. This CDR3 is built from 16 residues. Here the CDR3 reads CASSLSTSGGGETQYF. The CDR3 DNA sequence: TGTGCCAGCAGCTTAAGTACTAGCGGGGGGGGAGAGACCCAGTACTTC.

The chain couples TRBV29-1 to TRBJ2-7; D perhaps matches TRBD2 (5 bases). CDR1 is SQVTM, CDR2 ANQGSEA, per germline. The germline V and J ends were trimmed by 4 bases and 3 bases, with 13 bases remaining between them. This CDR3 spans 13 amino acids. Here the CDR3 reads CSVAEGRLYEQYF. CDR3 coding DNA: TGCAGCGTTGCAGAGGGTAGGCTCTACGAGCAGTACTTC.

This chain connects TRBV29-1 to TRBJ1-1; D gene uncertain. The V gene's germline CDR1 is SQVTM and CDR2 ANQGSEA. The CDR3 sequence is 14 residues long. V dropped 4 bases and J dropped 0 bases, with 12 bases sitting between them. The CDR3 spells CSVVRKLLNTEAFF. CDR3 bases: TGCAGCGTTGTAAGGAAACTATTGAACACTGAAGCTTTCTTT.

The J gene is TRBJ1-5, the V gene TRBV2; 11 bases are a match to TRBD1. The germline V gene has CDR1 SNHLY and CDR2 FYNNEI. With V trimmed by 4 bases and J by 6 bases, 5 bases remained unmatched. The CDR3 loop spans 15 amino acids. The CDR3 DNA follows: TGTGCCAGCAGTGGTGGACAGGGGGCGTTTCAGCCCCAGCATTTT. Its translation is CASSGGQGAFQPQHF.

This clonotype is a singleton in its sample. V gene TRBV3-1 combines with J gene TRBJ1-1, with 7 bases identical to TRBD1. Germline lookup yields CDR1 LGHDT and CDR2 YNNKEL (reference sequence). This CDR3 is built from 16 residues. V lost 0 bases to trimming and J lost 8 bases; unmatched junction nucleotides: 12. CDR3 amino acids: CASSQDGTVVSEEAFF. CDR3 in DNA: TGTGCCAGCAGCCAAGATGGGACAGTCGTCTCTGAAGAAGCTTTCTTT.

The chain carries TRBV6-1 and TRBJ2-7; TRBD2 aligns across 8 bases. Germline loops: CDR1 MNHNS, CDR2 SASEGT. V dropped 5 bases and J dropped 6; count of bases not matched to a gene: 12. This CDR3 has 15 residues. The CDR3 bases are TGTGCCAGCAGTCTAAGCGTGGGACTAGAAGGCGAGCAGTACTTC. Its protein product is CASSLSVGLEGEQYF.

The V and J genes are TRBV4-3 and TRBJ2-2; no reliable D call. In germline, CDR1 is LGHNA, CDR2 YSLEER. Trimming removed 0 bases from V and 1 base from J, with 6 bases in between. The length of the CDR3 is 15 residues. The CDR3 region is CASSQDLKNTGELFF. CDR3 nucleotide sequence: TGCGCCAGCAGCCAAGACCTAAAGAACACCGGGGAGCTGTTTTTT.

V is TRBV12-3 or TRBV12-4 and J is TRBJ2-3; D is undetermined. The germline V and J ends were trimmed by 3 bases and 4 bases, with 11 bases remaining between them. The CDR3 is 14 residues long. The CDR3 sequence is CASSFTDPPDTQYF. CDR3 DNA sequence: TGTGCCAGCAGTTTTACGGATCCGCCAGATACGCAGTATTTT.

This chain uses TRBV4-1 with TRBJ2-3; tentatively, D is TRBD2 (6 bases). The germline gives CDR1 MGHRA, CDR2 YSYEKL. With 3 bases removed from V and 6 bases from J, the gap between germline ends came to 28 bases. There are 19 residues in the CDR3. In DNA form, the CDR3 reads TGCGCCAGCAGCCAGGGAAGGGGTGGAACTAGCAGATTTGCTGATACGCAGTATTTT. Translating it yields CASSQGRGGTSRFADTQYF.

The gene calls are TRBV20-1 and TRBJ2-7; D is uncertain. V lost 3 bases and J 4 bases, leaving 10 bases between the germline ends. This CDR3 region has 12 residues. Germline assignment: CDR1 DFQATT and CDR2 SNEGSKA (reference sequence). The CDR3 DNA follows: TGCAGTGCTAGGGGTTCAGGTTACGAGCAGTACTTC. It codes for CSARGSGYEQYF.

The CDR3 DNA reads TGTGCCAGCCACCAGCCGGGACAGGGGAGAATCGAGCAGTACTTC. Amino acids: CASHQPGQGRIEQYF. The chain is built from TRBV28 and TRBJ2-7; 10 bases map to TRBD1. The J segment lost 6 bases and the V segment lost 8 bases, leaving 13 bases of the junction unmatched. The CDR3 is made up of 15 amino acids. Per the germline V gene, CDR1 is MDHEN and CDR2 is SYDVKM. The full variable domain, with the rest looked up from reference TRBV28 and TRBJ2-7, is DVKVTQSSRYLVKRTGEKVFLECVQDMDHENMFWYRQDPGLGLRLIYFSYDVKMKEKGDIPEGYSVSREKKERFSLILESASTNQTSMYLCASHQPGQGRIEQYFGPGTRLTVT.

V gene TRBV11-3 combines with J gene TRBJ2-5, with D possibly TRBD1 on 5 matching bases. The germline gives CDR1 SGHNT, CDR2 YENEEA. CDR3 length: 14 amino acids. Trimming pared 3 bases from V and 2 bases from J, leaving 10 bases between. CDR3 sequence (DNA): TGTGCCAGCAGCTTCAGGGATGCACAAGAGACCCAGTACTTC. Its protein product is CASSFRDAQETQYF.

This chain links TRBV29-1 with TRBJ1-4, with D perhaps TRBD1 (6 bases). The CDR3 loop spans 12 amino acids. Trimming removed 7 bases at V and 4 bases at J, with 10 bases between. CDR1 is SQVTM, CDR2 ANQGSEA, per germline. CDR3 loop: CSGGQNNEKLFF. The DNA of the CDR3 is TGCAGCGGCGGACAGAATAATGAAAAACTGTTTTTT.

The rearrangement uses TRBV20-1 and TRBJ2-7, with a weak D call TRBD2 (5 bases). Trimming removed 6 bases from V and 3 bases from J, with 15 bases in between. The CDR3 runs to 13 residues. Germline V gives CDR1 DFQATT, CDR2 SNEGSKA (reference sequence). In DNA, the CDR3 is TGCAGTGCCCTAAAGGGAGTTGGCTACGAGCAGTACTTC. As protein: CSALKGVGYEQYF.

The sample holds a few counts of this clonotype. CDR3 nucleotide sequence: TGCGCCAGCAGCTTGGGCCTTTCTAGCGGGACAACAGATACGCAGTATTTT. Its translation is CASSLGLSSGTTDTQYF. The genes are TRBV5-1 and TRBJ2-3, with TRBD2 identical over 9 bases. The CDR3 runs to 17 residues. V lost 0 bases and J lost 3; bases outside the gene matches: 8. Germline V gene sequence: CDR1 SGHRS, CDR2 YFSETQ. The full variable domain, in which reference TRBV5-1 and TRBJ2-3 provide the parts outside the CDR3, is KAGVTQTPRYLIKTRGQQVTLSCSPISGHRSVSWYQQTPGQGLQFLFEYFSETQRNKGNFPGRFSGRQFSNSRSEMNVSTLELGDSALYLCASSLGLSSGTTDTQYFGPGTRLTVL.

V and J are TRBV18 and TRBJ2-3; D perhaps matches TRBD1 (5 bases). CDR1 is KGHSH and CDR2 is LQKENI in the germline V gene. V was pared by 3 bases and J by 1 base, with 14 bases between. There are 16 residues in the CDR3. The CDR3 DNA sequence: TGTGCCAGCTCACCCACACAGGAAGTAGGCACAGATACGCAGTATTTT. It is translated as CASSPTQEVGTDTQYF.

This chain connects TRBV11-3 to TRBJ2-1, with 8 bases fitting TRBD2. The trim removed 4 bases at V and 4 bases at J, leaving 9 bases unmatched. From germline, CDR1 is SGHNT and CDR2 YENEEA. The CDR3 is 16 amino acids. The CDR3 coding sequence is TGTGCCAGCAGCTCCTCTTGGCGGGGGGCTTACAATGAGCAGTTCTTC. It translates to CASSSSWRGAYNEQFF.

The chain couples TRBV24-1 to TRBJ2-7, with 8 nucleotides matching TRBD1. Losses at the gene ends were 0 bases for V and 3 bases for J; bases not matched to a gene: 12. The V gene's germline CDR1 is KGHDR and CDR2 SFDVKD. This CDR3 is built from 18 residues. The CDR3 is CATSDLHQPAGGRYEQYF. DNA for the CDR3: TGTGCCACCAGTGATTTGCATCAGCCGGCAGGGGGCCGCTACGAGCAGTACTTC.

This clonotype occurred a few times. The junction and the germline gene differ at one end; a read error may be behind it. This CDR3 reads CAGSLSQQPQHF. In nucleotides, the CDR3 is TGTGCCGGCAGCTTATCACAACAGCCCCAGCATTTT. This chain uses TRBV7-2 with TRBJ1-5; D not certain. The germline gives CDR1 SGHTA, CDR2 FQGNSA. The CDR3 extends over 12 amino acids.